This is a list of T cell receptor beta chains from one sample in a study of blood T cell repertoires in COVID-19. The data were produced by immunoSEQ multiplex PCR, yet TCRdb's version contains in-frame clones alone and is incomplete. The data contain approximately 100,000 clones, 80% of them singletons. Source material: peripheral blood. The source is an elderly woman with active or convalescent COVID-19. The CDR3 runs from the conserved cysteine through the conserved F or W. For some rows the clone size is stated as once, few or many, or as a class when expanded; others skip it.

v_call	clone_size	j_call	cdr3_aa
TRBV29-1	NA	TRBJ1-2	CSVPREFYGYTF
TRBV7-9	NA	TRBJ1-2	CASTDRQSNYGYTF
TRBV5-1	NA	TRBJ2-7	CASSLEDRGLVQYF
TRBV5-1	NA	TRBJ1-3	CASSLVTPRDSGNTIYF
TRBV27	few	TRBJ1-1	CASSFVRGTEAFF
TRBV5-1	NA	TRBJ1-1	CASSSRDRVGAFF
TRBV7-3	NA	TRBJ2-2	CASSLTGTSGNTGELFF
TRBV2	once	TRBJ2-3	CAGNQGEADTQYF
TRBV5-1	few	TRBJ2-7	CASSPGLAGEQYF
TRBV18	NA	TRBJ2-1	CASSRDRVVNEQFF
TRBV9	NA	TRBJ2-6	CASSELGLDYSGANVLTF
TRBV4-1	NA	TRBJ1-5	CASSQVFAGDQPQHF
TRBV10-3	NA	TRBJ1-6	CAISDRQGDSPLHF
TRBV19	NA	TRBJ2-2	CASIRDYNTGELFF
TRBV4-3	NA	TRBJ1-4	CASSQGAINEKLFF
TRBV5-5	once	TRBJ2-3	CASSLDTDTQYF
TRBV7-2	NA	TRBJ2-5	CASSSTGVGVPRTQYF
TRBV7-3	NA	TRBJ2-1	CASSLVAGEVNEQFF
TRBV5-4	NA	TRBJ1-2	CASSLGGLNYGYTF
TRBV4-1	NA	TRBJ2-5	CASSQEGSGETQYF
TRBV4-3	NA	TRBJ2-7	CASSQVLARDEQYF
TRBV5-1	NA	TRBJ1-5	CASSLEGRGENQPQHF
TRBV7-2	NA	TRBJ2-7	CASSSNGRGDFREQYF
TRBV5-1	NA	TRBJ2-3	CASSLAGESTDTQYF
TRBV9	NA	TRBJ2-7	CASSVEAGVIYEQYF
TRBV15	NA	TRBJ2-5	CATSRESGGGDRSETQYF
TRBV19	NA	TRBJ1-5	CASGQAVNQPQHF
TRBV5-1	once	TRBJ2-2	CASSFSGLLNTGELFF
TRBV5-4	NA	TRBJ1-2	CASSLAYRRGYGYTF
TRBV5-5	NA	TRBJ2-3	CASSLREGQGTDTQYF
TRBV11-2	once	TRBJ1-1	CASLPSVNTEAFF
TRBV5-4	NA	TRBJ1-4	CASSLSNRENEKLFF
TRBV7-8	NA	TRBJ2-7	CASSSTSGRALYEQYF